This TCR beta chain was identified in a study of blood T cell repertoires in COVID-19 (dated by TCRdb to the early 2020s). About the full investigation: Samples from collaborators originated in the United States, Italy and Spain and spanned both the acute and convalescent phases of COVID-19. Samples came from the ongoing ImmuneRACE study (first 160 participants) plus 1,254 subjects from 6 global collaborators. The prospective study material was composed of cDNA or gDNA derived from T cells, B-cell-depleted T cells, or PBMCs. A freely available public database, intended as a resource for researchers studying the immune response to SARS-CoV-2, is where the repertoires were released. Where available, HLA class I and class II types were taken from metadata supplied by the sample provider and were not determined by assay-based typing. A de-identified subject ID, COVID-19 status, age in years and sex were almost always included in the sample metadata. The dataset comprised deeply sampled blood TCRbeta repertoires from subjects exposed to, actively infected with, or recovered from COVID-19. General study outcomes and caveats: How much clinical and demographic metadata was included differed by source and by participant, and the metadata was provided uncurated.

The collaborating institutions used their own protocols to collect whole blood in K2EDTA tubes. For TCRbeta analysis, collaborators shipped samples in one of three forms: frozen whole blood, isolated PBMCs, or DNA extracted from either of those sample types. The immunoSEQ Assay, a bias-controlled multiplex PCR, was used to amplify TCRbeta CDR3 regions from genomic DNA. Turning to the authors' computational methods: The number of nucleated cells in each sample was estimated from the amplification of reference gene primers within the assay. To quantify the absolute abundance of each unique TCRbeta CDR3 rearrangement, sequence reads were collapsed and filtered. Productive Simpson clonality was computed per sample as the square root of Simpson's diversity index over productive rearrangements. What TCRdb holds here is the immuneACCESS table cut down to in-frame rearrangements. Part of the clones is not present; checked against another copy, under half of the missing clones reflect an unresolved V gene, and the others are unexplained. D and trimming come from the DNA, and the V and J calls and clone size come from that table. This sample has 45,000 to 50,000 clones in its table, and 80% to 85% of those were observed once. 7.4% of the sample is in the top ten clones.

From its cysteine to its phenylalanine, the CDR3 spans 19 amino acids. The entry retains the CDR3 DNA only, 57 bases that are in frame from base 1. This clone was detected a few times. Its cognate antigen has yet to be identified. The sample holds no much larger clone one base away, and base qualities are not on file. The source of this sequence is a man aged 60 to 69 with active COVID-19. The sequencing sample was made of peripheral blood. Rearrangement joined TRBV21-1 to TRBJ2-7; the table gives TRBD1 as D, unverified against the DNA. TRBV21-1 is tagged as a pseudogene. In nucleotide form, the sequence is TGTGCCAGCAGCTCGTCCAGGGGACAGAAGTTTCTTTCCTCCTACGAGCAGTACTTC. The translation is CASSSSRGQKFLSSYEQYF.